This passage covers 2 T cell receptor beta chains from one sample sequenced in a study of blood T cell repertoires in COVID-19. Repertoires were generated with immunoSEQ multiplex PCR, while TCRdb's copy carries only in-frame clones and drops some. The sample consists of hundreds of thousands of clones, around 91% of them appearing once. The sample consisted of PBMCs or T cells enriched from blood (not recorded which). The receptor source for this set is a man younger than 35 who had recovered from COVID-19.

The J gene is TRBJ2-3, the V gene TRBV18; TRBD2 matches at 7 bases. Germline loops: CDR1 KGHSH, CDR2 LQKENI. Trimming at V came to 2 bases and at J to 2 bases, leaving 4 bases not matched to a gene. CDR3 length: 15 amino acids. CDR3 bases: TGTGCCAGCTCACCAAACGGGAGGACCACAGATACGCAGTATTTT. This translates into CASSPNGRTTDTQYF.

This chain uses TRBV7-3 with TRBJ2-3, with 8 nucleotides matching TRBD2. The germline V gene encodes CDR1 SGHTA and CDR2 FQGTGA. V dropped 3 bases and J dropped 4; count of bases not matched to a gene: 0. The CDR3 loop spans 13 amino acids. CDR3 bases: TGTGCCAGCAGCTTCGGGGGGGCAGATACGCAGTATTTT. Translated, it gives CASSFGGADTQYF.